These T cell receptor beta chains were read from a single sample in a study of T cell changes during pregnancy in multiple sclerosis. Some clones are missing from TCRdb's copy, which holds only in-frame ones; the method was immunoSEQ multiplex PCR. The repertoire has around 46,000 clones, more than 80% of them found once; the top ten carry 8.3%. Here the sequenced sample was CD8+ T cells from peripheral blood mononuclear cells, taken in the second trimester of pregnancy. The receptors here all came from a female donor with multiple sclerosis, enrolled in a pregnancy study. Both conserved end residues are part of each CDR3.

CDR3 length: 13; V gene: TRBV10-3; J gene: TRBJ2-7; CDR3 protein: CATGLAEDYEQYF
CDR3 length: 12; V gene: TRBV5-4; J gene: TRBJ2-2; CDR3 protein: CASNGDTGELFF
CDR3 length: 12; V gene: TRBV5-1; J gene: TRBJ1-2; CDR3 protein: CASSPDAGGYTF
CDR3 length: 16; V gene: TRBV4-1; J gene: TRBJ2-3; CDR3 protein: CASSRSGLAGTDTQYF
CDR3 length: 15; V gene: TRBV11-3; J gene: TRBJ2-1; CDR3 protein: CASSTGTGSYNEQFF
CDR3 length: 12; V gene: TRBV19; J gene: TRBJ2-1; CDR3 protein: CASSGADNEQFF
CDR3 length: 13; V gene: TRBV27; J gene: TRBJ2-7; CDR3 protein: CASSLGRPYEQYF
CDR3 length: 18; V gene: TRBV4-2; J gene: TRBJ2-2; CDR3 protein: CASSQEVTRPGGFGELFF
CDR3 length: 13; V gene: TRBV29-1; J gene: TRBJ2-7; CDR3 protein: CSVVRGDSYEQYF
CDR3 length: 15; V gene: TRBV6-1; J gene: TRBJ2-3; CDR3 protein: CASSASRRGSDTQYF
CDR3 length: 15; V gene: TRBV6-1; J gene: TRBJ2-1; CDR3 protein: CASTRLAGVYNEQFF
CDR3 length: 14; V gene: TRBV28; J gene: TRBJ2-7; CDR3 protein: CASSLTGGSYEQYF
CDR3 length: 14; V gene: TRBV7-8; J gene: TRBJ1-1; CDR3 protein: CASSFGQMNTEAFF
CDR3 length: 14; V gene: TRBV9; J gene: TRBJ2-5; CDR3 protein: CASSESGARETQYF
CDR3 length: 16; V gene: TRBV5-3; J gene: TRBJ1-3; CDR3 protein: CARSLHGGEAGNTIYF
CDR3 length: 16; V gene: TRBV11-2; J gene: TRBJ2-1; CDR3 protein: CASSLGQRSSYNEQFF
CDR3 length: 14; V gene: TRBV7-3; J gene: TRBJ2-1; CDR3 protein: CASSIRGQGNEQFF
CDR3 length: 15; V gene: TRBV13; J gene: TRBJ2-7; CDR3 protein: CASSPGGGLSYEQYF
CDR3 length: 12; V gene: TRBV2; J gene: TRBJ2-7; CDR3 protein: CASTKGSDEQYF
CDR3 length: 14; V gene: TRBV11-3; J gene: TRBJ2-2; CDR3 protein: CASSLDPNTGELFF
CDR3 length: 13; V gene: TRBV9; J gene: TRBJ2-5; CDR3 protein: CASSVAAGKDQYF
CDR3 length: 16; V gene: TRBV27; J gene: TRBJ1-2; CDR3 protein: CASSLHGQGGVGGYTF
CDR3 length: 12; V gene: TRBV5-1; J gene: .; CDR3 protein: CASSQGRAEQYF
CDR3 length: 12; V gene: TRBV2; J gene: TRBJ2-3; CDR3 protein: CARTGITDTQYF
CDR3 length: 14; V gene: TRBV11-2; J gene: TRBJ2-5; CDR3 protein: CASSLGTGGETQYF
CDR3 length: 15; V gene: TRBV5-6; J gene: TRBJ2-5; CDR3 protein: CASSLVQGFTETQYF
CDR3 length: 15; V gene: TRBV11-3; J gene: TRBJ1-1; CDR3 protein: CASSEAHEPDTEAFF
CDR3 length: 18; V gene: TRBV9; J gene: TRBJ2-3; CDR3 protein: CASSVARAGAKGTDTQYF
CDR3 length: 15; V gene: TRBV29-1; J gene: TRBJ1-4; CDR3 protein: CSATKQGPGVEKLFF
CDR3 length: 13; V gene: TRBV5-6; J gene: TRBJ2-7; CDR3 protein: CASRTGSSYEQYF
CDR3 length: 14; V gene: TRBV27; J gene: TRBJ2-1; CDR3 protein: CASTGSGTYNEQFF
CDR3 length: 16; V gene: TRBV5-6; J gene: TRBJ2-5; CDR3 protein: CASSLADRENQETQYF
CDR3 length: 12; V gene: TRBV2; J gene: TRBJ2-1; CDR3 protein: CATPGQASSEFF
CDR3 length: 17; V gene: TRBV4-1; J gene: TRBJ2-3; CDR3 protein: CASSPFFGGYRADTQYF
CDR3 length: 15; V gene: TRBV6-1; J gene: TRBJ2-3; CDR3 protein: CASGGTTSDADTQYF
CDR3 length: 16; V gene: TRBV14; J gene: TRBJ2-1; CDR3 protein: CASSLGGFLSYNEQFF
CDR3 length: 14; V gene: TRBV6-1; J gene: TRBJ2-7; CDR3 protein: CASKGPGQSYEQYF
CDR3 length: 16; V gene: TRBV2; J gene: TRBJ2-1; CDR3 protein: CASPGNGGMVNNEQFF
CDR3 length: 16; V gene: TRBV6-5; J gene: TRBJ2-2; CDR3 protein: CASSYADRGRTGELFF
CDR3 length: 13; V gene: TRBV2; J gene: TRBJ2-7; CDR3 protein: CARRPATSSEQYF
CDR3 length: 14; V gene: TRBV7-7; J gene: TRBJ2-3; CDR3 protein: CASSFLGQRDTQYF
CDR3 length: 13; V gene: TRBV29-1; J gene: TRBJ2-7; CDR3 protein: CSVESGGTYEQYF
CDR3 length: 13; V gene: TRBV5-6; J gene: TRBJ2-5; CDR3 protein: CASRSTGYETQYF
CDR3 length: 17; V gene: TRBV19; J gene: TRBJ2-5; CDR3 protein: CASSIDFSGSLEETQYF
CDR3 length: 13; V gene: TRBV15; J gene: TRBJ2-1; CDR3 protein: CATSIVSYNEQFF
CDR3 length: 15; V gene: TRBV19; J gene: TRBJ2-7; CDR3 protein: CASSSPRDRGYEQYF
CDR3 length: 15; V gene: TRBV4-2; J gene: TRBJ2-3; CDR3 protein: CASSPLSGVTDTQYF
CDR3 length: 15; V gene: TRBV7-9; J gene: TRBJ1-2; CDR3 protein: CASSLGGDYISGYTF
CDR3 length: 15; V gene: TRBV4-1; J gene: TRBJ1-1; CDR3 protein: CASSFSQGEGTEAFF
CDR3 length: 12; V gene: TRBV27; J gene: TRBJ1-1; CDR3 protein: CASSRGGTEAFF
CDR3 length: 15; V gene: TRBV25-1; J gene: TRBJ2-3; CDR3 protein: CASSERTGVTDTQYF
CDR3 length: 15; V gene: TRBV7-6; J gene: TRBJ2-1; CDR3 protein: CASSLLAGGINEQFF
CDR3 length: 15; V gene: TRBV27; J gene: TRBJ1-2; CDR3 protein: CASSPWTGDVYGYTF
CDR3 length: 15; V gene: TRBV7-9; J gene: TRBJ2-7; CDR3 protein: CASTNAAGGSYEQYF
CDR3 length: 16; V gene: TRBV5-1; J gene: TRBJ1-3; CDR3 protein: CASSLVDWGRGNTIYF
CDR3 length: 14; V gene: TRBV4-1; J gene: TRBJ1-5; CDR3 protein: CASSQDAGNQPQHF
CDR3 length: 17; V gene: TRBV29-1; J gene: TRBJ2-1; CDR3 protein: CSVEGDLPSIAWNEQFF